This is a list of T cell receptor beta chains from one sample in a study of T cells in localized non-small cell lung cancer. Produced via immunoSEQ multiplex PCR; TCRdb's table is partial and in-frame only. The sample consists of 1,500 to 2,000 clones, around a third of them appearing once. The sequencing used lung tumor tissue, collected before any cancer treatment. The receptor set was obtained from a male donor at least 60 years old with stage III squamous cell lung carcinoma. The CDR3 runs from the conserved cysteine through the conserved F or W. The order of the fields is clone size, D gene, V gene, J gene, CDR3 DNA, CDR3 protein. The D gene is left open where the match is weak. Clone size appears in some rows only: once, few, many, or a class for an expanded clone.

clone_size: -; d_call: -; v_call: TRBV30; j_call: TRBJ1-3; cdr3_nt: TGTGCCTGGAGTAGTCATCGGAACACCATATATTTT; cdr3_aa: CAWSSHRNTIYF
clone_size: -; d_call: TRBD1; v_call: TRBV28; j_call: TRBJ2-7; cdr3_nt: TGTGCCAGCTCTACCACGGACAGGTTCTACGAGCAGTACTTC; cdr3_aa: CASSTTDRFYEQYF
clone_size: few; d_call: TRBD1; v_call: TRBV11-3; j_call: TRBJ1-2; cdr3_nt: TGTGCCAGCAGCTGGACCGGGACAGGGACCTATGGCTACACCTTC; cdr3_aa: CASSWTGTGTYGYTF
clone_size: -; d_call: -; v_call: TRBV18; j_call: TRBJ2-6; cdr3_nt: TGTGCCAGCTCACCCGGACAGGGGGCCAACGTCCTGACTTTC; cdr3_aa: CASSPGQGANVLTF
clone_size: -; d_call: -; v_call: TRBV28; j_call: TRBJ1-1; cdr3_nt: TGTGCCAGCAGTTTACGGTTTGACACTGAAGCTTTCTTT; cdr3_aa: CASSLRFDTEAFF
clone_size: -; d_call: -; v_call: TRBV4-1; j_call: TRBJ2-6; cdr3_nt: TGCGCCAGCAGCCAAGCTAGGGGCGAATTGGCCGCTGGGGCCAACGTCCTGACTTTC; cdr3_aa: CASSQARGELAAGANVLTF
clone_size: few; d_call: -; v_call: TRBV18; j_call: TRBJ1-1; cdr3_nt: TGTGCCAGCTCACCCGGCTCAGGGGTGTGGACTGAAGCTTTCTTT; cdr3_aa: CASSPGSGVWTEAFF
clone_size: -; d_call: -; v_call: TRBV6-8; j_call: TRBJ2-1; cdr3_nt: TGTGCCAGCAGTCGGACAGCATTAGGCTCCTACAATGAGCAGTTCTTC; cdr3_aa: CASSRTALGSYNEQFF
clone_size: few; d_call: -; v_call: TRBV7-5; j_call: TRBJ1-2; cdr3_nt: TGTGCCAGCAGCACGGGACAGGGTATCTTACGGTATGGCTACACCTTC; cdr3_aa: CASSTGQGILRYGYTF
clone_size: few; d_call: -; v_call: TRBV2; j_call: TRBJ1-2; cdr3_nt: TGTGCCAGCAGTCGATCGACAGACAACTATGGCTACACCTTC; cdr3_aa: CASSRSTDNYGYTF